A single sample gave rise to the 30 T cell receptor delta chains below, sequenced in a study of Vδ1+ human thymocytes. General observations from the study: In the thymus, TRG and TRD repertoires looked highly polyclonal with Gaussian CDR3 lengths.

Their antigens remain unidentified. Sequences come from RNA converted to cDNA by reverse transcription. CDR3 amplicons came from multiplex PCR with pooled V-gene forward and constant-region reverse primers. TCRdb called clones anew from the multiplex PCR reads with CATT. The table shows about 75,000 delta-chain clones, with approximately 37% occurring only once. Source material: Vdelta1+ gamma-delta thymocytes from the thymus. Subset: FACS-sorted CD3+ TCRalphabeta- TCRVdelta1+ TCRVdelta2- thymocytes. All receptors derive from a boy under three years old who had congenital heart surgery.

This sequence joins TRDV1 and TRDJ1; 8 positions match TRDD3. Unmatched junction bases numbered 21, after V lost 0 bases and J lost 0 bases. In germline, CDR1 is TSWWSYY, CDR2 QGS. The CDR3 runs to 22 residues. This CDR3 is CALGELKSFGPSLLGDTDKLIF. CDR3 nucleotide sequence: TGTGCTCTTGGGGAACTAAAGAGCTTTGGCCCATCCCTACTGGGGGACACCGATAAACTCATCTTT.

This chain uses TRDV1 with TRDJ1; 8 bases map to TRDD3. V dropped 5 bases and J dropped 0; count of bases not matched to a gene: 23. The CDR3 runs to 21 residues. Germline V gene data show CDR1 as TSWWSYY and CDR2 as QGS. CDR3 bases: TGTGCTCTTGGGCCGCCCCGTGATTATTGGGGGATGCAACATCACACCGATAAACTCATCTTT. Encoded protein: CALGPPRDYWGMQHHTDKLIF.

This chain connects TRDV1 to TRDJ1, with D possibly matching TRDD2 (6 bases). CDR3 size: 13 residues. The V gene lost 4 bases and the J gene lost 9 bases, with 15 bases spanning the gap. Germline values: CDR1 TSWWSYY, CDR2 QGS. The CDR3 bases are TGTGCTCTTGGGGCCATTCCTATAAAAGAACTCATCTTT. Encoded protein: CALGAIPIKELIF.

The chain has TRDV1 and TRDJ1; 9 nucleotides line up with TRDD3. The V gene's germline CDR1 is TSWWSYY and CDR2 QGS. Trimming took 2 bases from V and 4 from J; bases not matched to a gene: 23. The CDR3 runs to 21 residues. In DNA, the CDR3 is TGTGCTCTTGGGGAAAGGGTCCTACAGTACTGGGGGAGTGAAGAGGTCGATAAACTCATCTTT. Residues: CALGERVLQYWGSEEVDKLIF.

The chain uses TRDV1 and TRDJ1, with TRDD3 matching over 7 bases. The CDR3 is made up of 18 amino acids. V gave up 0 bases and J gave up 4 bases; unmatched junction bases: 14. CDR1 and CDR2 (germline): TSWWSYY, QGS. In nucleotides, the CDR3 is TGTGCTCTTGGGGAACTCTCTTCCCCGGGGTGGGGGAGCGATAAACTCATCTTT. It is translated as CALGELSSPGWGSDKLIF.

There are a few counts of this clone. The sample contains more than one DNA sequence encoding this CDR3. The V and J genes are TRDV1 and TRDJ1, with 11 bases fitting TRDD3. The CDR3 covers 21 residues. The germline V gene has CDR1 TSWWSYY and CDR2 QGS. The ends lost 4 bases at V and 0 bases at J; junction bases unmatched: 19. The CDR3 loop reads CALGAPSYLLGDRAYTDKLIF. In nucleotides, the CDR3 is TGTGCTCTTGGGGCCCCTTCCTACCTACTGGGGGATAGGGCGTACACCGATAAACTCATCTTT.

The chain is built from TRDV1 and TRDJ1, with D tentatively TRDD3 (5 bases). The CDR3 extends over 22 amino acids. Germline V gene sequence: CDR1 TSWWSYY, CDR2 QGS. Trimming removed 4 bases at V and 11 bases at J, with 44 bases between. Written as DNA, the CDR3 is TGTGCTCTTGGGGCGCCTCCTCGACCTGGTGGACTAGGTACTGGAAAAAGAGGATGGCTCATCTTT. Its protein is CALGAPPRPGGLGTGKRGWLIF.

The rearrangement links TRDV1 to TRDJ1, with unresolved D. Looked up from germline, CDR1 is TSWWSYY and CDR2 is QGS. With 2 bases removed from V and 4 bases from J, the gap between germline ends came to 14 bases. The CDR3 length is 15 residues. The CDR3 bases are TGTGCTCTTGGGGAAGTGCCTCTCCTCATCGATAAACTCATCTTT. Translated, it gives CALGEVPLLIDKLIF.

The chain uses TRDV1 and TRDJ1, with D perhaps matching TRDD2 (6 bases). This CDR3 has 22 amino acids. Germline CDR1 and CDR2: TSWWSYY and QGS. V lost 0 bases and J lost 0, with 29 bases in between. CDR3 coding DNA: TGTGCTCTTGGGGAACTAGTCCTACGGCCAGGGGGGGTACGGAAGCACACCGATAAACTCATCTTT. Translation gives CALGELVLRPGGVRKHTDKLIF.

This clone was seen repeatedly, ten times or more. The chain carries TRDV2 and TRDJ1; the D is unclear. Germline-derived CDR1 and CDR2 are GEAIGNYY and EKD. V lost 5 bases to trimming and J lost 0 bases, with 12 bases between them. The CDR3 spans 14 residues. CDR3 nucleotide sequence: TGTGCCTGTGTAAGGAGACTGTACACCGATAAACTCATCTTT. Protein sequence: CACVRRLYTDKLIF.

Concerning this clone: At one end the junction does not follow the germline gene, possibly because of a read error. V is TRDV1 and J is TRDJ1; 7 nucleotides agree with TRDD3. Germline V gene lookup returns CDR1 TSWWSYY and CDR2 QGS. The CDR3 has 18 residues. The CDR3 spells CALGEPKPGGYSTDNLIF. The CDR3 DNA is TGTGCTCTTGGGGAACCCAAACCTGGGGGTTATTCCACCGATAACCTCATCTTT.

V gene TRDV1 combines with J gene TRDJ1; D is ambiguous. Per germline, CDR1 TSWWSYY and CDR2 QGS. Trimming removed 2 bases from V and 4 bases from J, with 17 bases in between. The CDR3 covers 16 residues. This CDR3 reads CALGEDCIRIGDKLIF. In DNA, the CDR3 is TGTGCTCTTGGGGAAGATTGTATCCGAATTGGCGATAAACTCATCTTT.

This clone occurred a few times. J is TRDJ1 and V is TRDV1; D might be TRDD3 (6 bases). The length of the CDR3 is 20 residues. V lost 0 bases, J lost 0 bases, and 23 bases lay in between. Germline CDR1 is TSWWSYY and CDR2 is QGS. Here the CDR3 DNA reads TGTGCTCTTGGGGAACTATCAGCTCTACGGGTGGGGGTATACACCGATAAACTCATCTTT. This translates into CALGELSALRVGVYTDKLIF.

This clone turned up a few times. The V call is TRDV1, the J call TRDJ1; D gene uncertain. The CDR3 loop spans 18 amino acids. CDR1 is TSWWSYY and CDR2 is QGS in the germline V gene. Trimming took off 1 base at V and 0 bases at J, with 18 bases between the two ends. CDR3 in amino acids: CALGERAGGPGYTDKLIF. The CDR3 nucleotides read TGTGCTCTTGGGGAACGCGCTGGAGGGCCAGGGTACACCGATAAACTCATCTTT.

V usage is TRDV1 and J usage is TRDJ1, with D perhaps TRDD3 (6 bases). Germline V lookup: CDR1 TSWWSYY, CDR2 QGS. Trimming cost V 4 bases and J 0 bases, with 33 bases left between them. The CDR3 is 22 amino acids. Written as DNA, the CDR3 is TGTGCTCTTGGGGCCTGGGGTTCCCATCGAGTGTTCCACCCAAACCACACCGATAAACTCATCTTT. Encoded protein: CALGAWGSHRVFHPNHTDKLIF.

The chain employs TRDV1 and TRDJ1; D gene uncertain. Trimming left V 0 bases short and J 5 bases short, with 19 bases between. The CDR3 extends over 17 amino acids. Germline lookup yields CDR1 TSWWSYY and CDR2 QGS. The CDR3 bases are TGTGCTCTTGGGGAACTCATCTGTGGGTCCAACGGAGATAAACTCATCTTT. Its translation: CALGELICGSNGDKLIF.

The chain joins TRDV1 to TRDJ1, with D unclear. Germline V gene sequence: CDR1 TSWWSYY, CDR2 QGS. V lost 5 bases and J 1 base, leaving 23 bases between the germline ends. The CDR3 runs to 18 residues. CDR3 amino acids: CALGTRASGFPGTDKLIF. The CDR3, as DNA: TGTGCTCTTGGGACACGCGCGTCGGGGTTCCCGGGCACCGATAAACTCATCTTT.

This clone was observed a few times. The rearrangement links TRDV1 to TRDJ1, with 10 bases lining up with TRDD3. V lost 4 bases, J lost 0 bases, and 23 bases stayed unmatched. This CDR3 comprises 22 residues. CDR1 and CDR2 (germline): TSWWSYY, QGS. The CDR3 here is CALGGLGSYDGVTGGYTDKLIF. The CDR3 coding sequence is TGTGCTCTTGGGGGCCTCGGCTCCTACGACGGCGTTACTGGGGGATACACCGATAAACTCATCTTT.

The rearrangement links TRDV1 to TRDJ1, with 9 bases that match TRDD3. V dropped 1 base and J dropped 10; count of bases not matched to a gene: 7. This CDR3 region has 14 residues. CDR1 and CDR2 from the germline V gene are TSWWSYY and QGS. This CDR3 reads CALGEHWGRRRLIF. The CDR3 DNA reads as TGTGCTCTTGGGGAACACTGGGGGAGACGCAGACTCATCTTT.

This chain connects TRDV1 to TRDJ1; TRDD3 matches at 12 bases. V shed 9 bases, J shed 1 base, and the junction held 21 bases outside the gene matches. Germline CDR1 is TSWWSYY and CDR2 is QGS. CDR3 length: 20 amino acids. As DNA, the CDR3 is TGTGCTCTGACCACACTCGGGGACTCACTGGGGGATACCACCACCGATAAACTCATCTTT. Protein sequence: CALTTLGDSLGDTTTDKLIF.

The chain combines TRDV1 with TRDJ1, with 10 bases aligning to TRDD3. This CDR3 spans 22 amino acids. Germline V gene lookup returns CDR1 TSWWSYY and CDR2 QGS. V trimming: 0 bases; J trimming: 2 bases; junction bases outside the gene matches: 21. The CDR3 DNA is TGTGCTCTTGGGGAACTCGCCCGCCTTCCTGGGTACTGGGGGATGGTGACCGATAAACTCATCTTT. This encodes CALGELARLPGYWGMVTDKLIF.

This sequence joins TRDV1 and TRDJ1; 7 bases are a match to TRDD3. CDR3 length: 17 amino acids. J gave up 3 bases and V 5 bases, and 15 bases lay outside the gene matches. The germline V gene has CDR1 TSWWSYY and CDR2 QGS. The CDR3 region is CALGNLRAGGYPDKLIF. Here the CDR3 DNA reads TGTGCTCTTGGGAACCTCCGTGCTGGGGGCTACCCCGATAAACTCATCTTT.

This clone was seen once. The V and J genes are TRDV2 and TRDJ1; 10 bases agree with TRDD3. The CDR3 spans 23 residues. V was clipped by 0 bases and J by 0 bases; unmatched bases: 24. The germline V gene has CDR1 GEAIGNYY and CDR2 EKD. This CDR3 reads CACDTVIRSYVRGIRVNTDKLIF. The CDR3 nucleotides are TGTGCCTGTGACACCGTCATACGCTCCTACGTACGGGGGATACGAGTCAACACCGATAAACTCATCTTT.

V and J are TRDV1 and TRDJ1; 11 nucleotides agree with TRDD3. Germline CDR1 reads TSWWSYY; CDR2 reads QGS. Trimming cost V 0 bases and J 2 bases; bases outside gene matches: 17. The CDR3 spans 21 residues. The CDR3 sequence: CALGELSAGTGGYPGTDKLIF. For the CDR3, the DNA is TGTGCTCTTGGGGAACTCTCGGCTGGTACTGGGGGATATCCAGGGACCGATAAACTCATCTTT.

The chain uses TRDV1 and TRDJ1; 9 bases are a match to TRDD3. CDR1 is TSWWSYY and CDR2 is QGS in the germline V gene. The CDR3 extends over 23 amino acids. The junction had 25 bases not matched to a gene; V was cut back by 2 bases and J by 0 bases. CDR3 DNA: TGTGCTCTTGGGGAAAAACATATGAAGTTCCCACTGGGGGACCGCTGGTACACCGATAAACTCATCTTT. It yields the protein CALGEKHMKFPLGDRWYTDKLIF.

This clone appeared a few times. V usage is TRDV1 and J usage is TRDJ1; 13 nucleotides match TRDD3. This CDR3 is 23 amino acids long. Germline V gene data show CDR1 as TSWWSYY and CDR2 as QGS. The V and J ends lost 1 base and 0 bases, in that order; junction bases with no gene match: 20. The CDR3: CALGEPGPPYWGIRKNYTDKLIF. In DNA form, the CDR3 reads TGTGCTCTTGGGGAACCGGGTCCCCCTTACTGGGGGATACGCAAAAATTACACCGATAAACTCATCTTT.

The chain links TRDV1 to TRDJ1; D is possibly TRDD3 (6 bases). The CDR3 sequence is 24 residues long. V was trimmed by 4 bases and J by 0 bases, leaving 39 bases between them. The V gene's germline CDR1 is TSWWSYY and CDR2 QGS. The CDR3 DNA is TGTGCTCTTGGGGTCTTAAACCTCGGTAGGGGCTCTTCGTTGTACTGGGAGTACACCGATAAACTCATCTTT. Residues: CALGVLNLGRGSSLYWEYTDKLIF.

This chain uses TRDV1 with TRDJ1, with 7 bases identical to TRDD3. This CDR3 has 17 amino acids. V dropped 0 bases and J dropped 7; count of bases not matched to a gene: 14. CDR1 is TSWWSYY, CDR2 QGS, per germline. Here the CDR3 DNA reads TGTGCTCTTGGGGAACTCAGGTATGGTGGGGGACTCCTTAAACTCATCTTT. Its protein product is CALGELRYGGGLLKLIF.

The V call is TRDV1, the J call TRDJ1; 10 bases match TRDD3. Germline CDR1 TSWWSYY, CDR2 QGS. The CDR3 spans 19 residues. J was trimmed by 1 base and V by 1 base; bases with no gene match: 12. In nucleotides, the CDR3 is TGTGCTCTTGGGGAACCGTTACGTCCGGGGGATACGGTCACCGATAAACTCATCTTT. Translation: CALGEPLRPGDTVTDKLIF.

In its sample, this clone was seen a few times. This sample also contains other DNA sequences that code for the same CDR3. The chain links TRDV2 to TRDJ1; tentative D call: TRDD3 (10 bases). In germline, CDR1 is GEAIGNYY, CDR2 EKD. The V end lost 1 base, the J end lost 0 bases, and 32 bases lay between the germline ends. The CDR3 extends over 22 amino acids. In DNA form, the CDR3 reads TGTGCCTGTGACACTGTCCTTCCTACGAGATGGGGGATACAAGCATACACCGATAAACTCATCTTT. Amino acids: CACDTVLPTRWGIQAYTDKLIF.